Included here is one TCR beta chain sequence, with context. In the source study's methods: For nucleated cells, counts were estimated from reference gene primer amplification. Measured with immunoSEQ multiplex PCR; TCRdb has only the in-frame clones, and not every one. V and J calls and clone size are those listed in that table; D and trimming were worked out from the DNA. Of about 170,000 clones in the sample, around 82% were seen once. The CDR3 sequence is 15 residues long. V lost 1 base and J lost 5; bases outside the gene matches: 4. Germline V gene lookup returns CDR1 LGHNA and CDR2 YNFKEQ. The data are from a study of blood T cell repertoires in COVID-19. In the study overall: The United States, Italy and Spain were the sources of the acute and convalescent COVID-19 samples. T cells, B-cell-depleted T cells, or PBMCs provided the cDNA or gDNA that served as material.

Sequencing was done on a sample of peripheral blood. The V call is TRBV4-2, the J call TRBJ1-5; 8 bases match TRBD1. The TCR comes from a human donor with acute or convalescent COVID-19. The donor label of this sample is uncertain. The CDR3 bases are TGTGCCAGCAGCCAAGTATCAGGGGGCGATCAGCCCCAGCATTTT. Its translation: CASSQVSGGDQPQHF.